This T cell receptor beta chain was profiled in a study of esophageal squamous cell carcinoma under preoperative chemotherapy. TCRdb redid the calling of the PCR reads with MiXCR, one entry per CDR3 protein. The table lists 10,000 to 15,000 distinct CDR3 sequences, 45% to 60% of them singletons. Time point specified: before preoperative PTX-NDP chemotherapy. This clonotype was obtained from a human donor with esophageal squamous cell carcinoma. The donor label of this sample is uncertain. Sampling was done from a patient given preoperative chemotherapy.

The CDR3 nucleotides read TGTGCCAGCAGTGAACGCCTCAGTGGGCGGCTGGAGACCCAGTACTTC. This gives the protein CASSERLSGRLETQYF. The chain couples TRBV2 to TRBJ2-5; D is unclear. The CDR3 runs 16 residues. The germline gives CDR1 SNHLY, CDR2 FYNNEI. The V end was cut by 2 bases, the J end by 5 bases, with 18 bases between. Looking up the rest from reference TRBV2 and TRBJ2-5 gives the full variable domain: EPEVTQTPSHQVTQMGQEVILRCVPISNHLYFYWYRQILGQKVEFLVSFYNNEISEKSEIFDDQFSVERPDGSNFTLKIRSTKLEDSAMYFCASSERLSGRLETQYFGPGTRLLVL.